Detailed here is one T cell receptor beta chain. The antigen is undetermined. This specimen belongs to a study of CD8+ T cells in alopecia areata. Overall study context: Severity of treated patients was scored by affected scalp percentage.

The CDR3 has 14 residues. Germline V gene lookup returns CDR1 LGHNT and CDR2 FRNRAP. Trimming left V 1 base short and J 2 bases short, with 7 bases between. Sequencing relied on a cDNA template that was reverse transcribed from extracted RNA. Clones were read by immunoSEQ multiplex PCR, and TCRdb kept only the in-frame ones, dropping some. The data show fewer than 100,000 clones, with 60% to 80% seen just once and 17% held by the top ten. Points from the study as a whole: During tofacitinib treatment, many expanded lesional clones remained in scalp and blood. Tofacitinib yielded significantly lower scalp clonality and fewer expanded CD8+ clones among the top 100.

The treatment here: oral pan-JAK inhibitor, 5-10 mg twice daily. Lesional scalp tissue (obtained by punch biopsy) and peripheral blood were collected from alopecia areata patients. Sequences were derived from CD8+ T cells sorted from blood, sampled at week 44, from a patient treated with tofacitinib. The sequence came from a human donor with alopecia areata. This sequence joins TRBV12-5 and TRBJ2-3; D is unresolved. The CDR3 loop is CASGLGQDTDTQYF. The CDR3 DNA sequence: TGTGCTAGTGGTTTGGGGCAGGACACAGATACGCAGTATTTT.